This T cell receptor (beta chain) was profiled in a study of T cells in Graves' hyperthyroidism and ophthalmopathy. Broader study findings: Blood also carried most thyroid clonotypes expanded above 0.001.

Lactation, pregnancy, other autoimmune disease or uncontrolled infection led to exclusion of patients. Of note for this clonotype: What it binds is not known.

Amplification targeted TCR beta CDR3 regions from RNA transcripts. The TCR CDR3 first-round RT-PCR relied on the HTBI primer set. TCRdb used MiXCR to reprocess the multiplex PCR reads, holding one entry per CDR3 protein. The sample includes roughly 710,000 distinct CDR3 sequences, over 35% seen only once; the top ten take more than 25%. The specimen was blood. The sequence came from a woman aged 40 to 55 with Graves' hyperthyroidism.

The CDR3 DNA follows: TGCGCCAGCAGCCAGAGATACGGACAACCCACTGAAGCTTTCTTT. It codes for CASSQRYGQPTEAFF. The rearrangement joins TRBV4-3 to TRBJ1-1; D is perhaps TRBD1 (5 bases). CDR1 and CDR2 from the germline V gene are LGHNA and YSLEER. V lost 3 bases, J lost 4 bases, and 15 bases lay in between. This CDR3 comprises 15 residues.